The text below deals with one TCR beta chain. Its cognate antigen is unknown. A much more abundant neighbour one base away suggests this may be a read error. Joint extraction of RNA and DNA used about 17-30 mg of bulk tissue that was unsorted. These data are taken from a study of tumor-infiltrating lymphocytes in primary liver carcinoma. Broader study findings: Only about 7-25% of top clones were detected in each of the five tumor regions. Top-250-clone fractions were significantly higher in tumors than in blood (p = 0.039).

This CDR3 is built from 14 residues. Germline assignment: CDR1 SGHVS and CDR2 FQNEAQ. A primer matching the constant region was used to make TCR beta cDNA from 450 to 500 ng of total RNA. For TCR beta, libraries were produced by three nested multiplex PCR rounds using slightly modified ARM-PCR. TRBV1-TRBV30 forward and Cbeta reverse primers drove the first two roughly 9-cycle rounds. TCRdb analysed the multiplex PCR reads with MiXCR anew, one entry per CDR3 protein. This table holds approximately 30,000 distinct CDR3 sequences, 71% found once. This receptor was taken from a woman younger than 45 with primary liver carcinoma and hepatitis B virus infection. V usage is TRBV7-8 and J usage is TRBJ2-7, with D perhaps matching TRBD1 or TRBD2 (5 bases each). The sample was liver tumor tissue from sampling region 3. Indicated subset: tumor region T3, left-lateral pole. CDR3 sequence (DNA): TGTGCCAGCAGCATGCGGACATATGACGGGGAGCAGCACTTC. Protein: CASSMRTYDGEQHF.